The 14 T cell receptor beta chains presented below share a single source sample, sequenced in a study of T-cell reconstitution after alpha-beta-depleted transplantation in children. Researchers prepared the TCRbeta library using unique molecular identifiers, the study reports. TCRdb reprocessed the PCR reads with MiXCR, giving one entry per CDR3 protein. The table includes 190,000 or so distinct CDR3 sequences, roughly 15% detected once. The sample here was PBMCs from the stem cell graft donor, taken from the stem cell graft. The origin of the receptors is a human donor who donated a stem cell graft to a child with acute lymphoblastic leukemia.

This clonotype was seen ten or more times. This chain joins TRBV12-3 or TRBV12-4 and TRBJ2-7, with TRBD2 matching over 8 bases. There are 14 residues in the CDR3. With V trimmed by 5 bases and J by 6 bases, 9 bases remained unmatched. CDR3 sequence: CASSPGGRNVEQYF. Here the CDR3 DNA reads TGTGCCAGCAGTCCCGGCGGGAGGAATGTCGAGCAGTACTTC.

The rearrangement joins TRBV6-5 to TRBJ2-5; TRBD2 might be the D (5 bases). The CDR3 covers 14 residues. Trimming shortened V by 2 bases and J by 5 bases, and 12 bases separated the two germline ends. Germline V lookup: CDR1 MNHEY, CDR2 SVGAGI. Here the CDR3 DNA reads TGTGCCAGCAGTTACCCGGACTCAAGGGAGACCCAGTACTTC. Protein product: CASSYPDSRETQYF.

This clonotype was picked up a small number of times. This rearrangement joins TRBV7-9 to TRBJ2-7; tentative D call: TRBD1 (6 bases). In germline, CDR1 is SEHNR, CDR2 FQNEAQ (reference sequence). V was trimmed by 4 bases and J by 2 bases, leaving 9 bases between them. The CDR3 sequence is 13 residues long. The CDR3 sequence is CASSSDRPYEQYF. The CDR3 DNA follows: TGTGCCAGCAGCTCCGACAGGCCCTACGAGCAGTACTTC.

This clonotype was seen at least ten times. The V and J genes are TRBV7-9 and TRBJ2-7, with no clear D. Trimming stripped 5 bases from V and 3 bases from J, with 14 bases between. Germline V gene data show CDR1 as SEHNR and CDR2 as FQNEAQ (reference sequence). CDR3 size: 14 residues. CDR3 sequence: CASSPLSSSYEQYF. In DNA form, the CDR3 reads TGTGCCAGCAGCCCTCTTAGCTCGAGCTACGAGCAGTACTTC.

This clonotype was found a few times. The chain employs TRBV20-1 and TRBJ1-1; 7 nucleotides line up with TRBD1. The germline V gene encodes CDR1 DFQATT and CDR2 SNEGSKA (reference sequence). Unmatched junction bases numbered 13, after V lost 6 bases and J lost 3 bases. The CDR3 sequence is 15 residues long. CDR3 DNA sequence: TGCAGTGCCGGAGAGGGGGCTTTGCTCGACACTGAAGCTTTCTTT. It codes for CSAGEGALLDTEAFF.

In this sample, this clonotype turned up a few times. V gene TRBV5-1 combines with J gene TRBJ2-5; no clear D gene. CDR1 and CDR2 from the germline V gene are SGHRS and YFSETQ. Trimming removed 2 bases at V and 0 bases at J, with 8 bases between. CDR3 length equals 14 residues. CDR3 nucleotides: TGCGCCAGCAGCTTTGACGCCAACCAAGAGACCCAGTACTTC. Translation: CASSFDANQETQYF.

This clonotype was detected many times. The CDR3 is CASSVQTGRENTEAFF. In DNA, the CDR3 is TGCGCCAGCAGCGTACAGACCGGGAGAGAGAACACTGAAGCTTTCTTT. This chain uses TRBV5-1 with TRBJ1-1; D unclear. The CDR3 length is 16 residues. Germline V gives CDR1 SGHRS, CDR2 YFSETQ. V was trimmed by 4 bases and J by 1 base, leaving 17 bases between them.

This clonotype occurred many times. The chain combines TRBV6-5 with TRBJ2-7; TRBD1 matches 10 bases. This CDR3 is 16 amino acids long. With V trimmed by 0 bases and J by 2 bases, 4 bases remained unmatched. CDR1 is MNHEY and CDR2 is SVGAGI in the germline V gene. CDR3 region: CASSYSYGTGAYEQYF. The CDR3 region has the DNA TGTGCCAGCAGTTACTCGTATGGGACAGGGGCCTACGAGCAGTACTTC.

This clonotype was detected a few times. The rearrangement uses TRBV18 and TRBJ2-3, with 8 bases identical to TRBD2. The CDR3 sequence is 16 residues long. After removal of 0 bases from V and 4 bases from J, the junction contained 6 bases not matched to a gene. Germline loops: CDR1 KGHSH, CDR2 LQKENI. CDR3 in DNA: TGTGCCAGCTCACCACCGAGCGGGAGCGTGGCAGATACGCAGTATTTT. This gives the protein CASSPPSGSVADTQYF.

This clonotype has a count of ten or more. The genes are TRBV20-1 and TRBJ2-3, with D perhaps matching TRBD2 (6 bases). The CDR3 is 17 amino acids. V was trimmed by 0 bases and J by 0 bases, leaving 16 bases between them. Germline CDR1 is DFQATT and CDR2 is SNEGSKA (reference sequence). CDR3 coding DNA: TGCAGTGCTAGAGATGATTGGGCTAGCGCTAGCACAGATACGCAGTATTTT. This gives the protein CSARDDWASASTDTQYF.

The chain joins TRBV29-1 to TRBJ2-3, with D uncertain. Germline loops: CDR1 SQVTM, CDR2 ANQGSEA. Deletions cut 7 bases from V and 6 bases from J, with 8 bases between. The CDR3 contains 10 residues. The CDR3 DNA sequence: TGCAGCGCTCATGGGGATACGCAGTATTTT. Amino acids: CSAHGDTQYF.

In its sample, this clonotype was seen many times. An end of the junction differs from the germline gene, which may be a read error. V and J are TRBV11-3 and TRBJ2-7; 8 nucleotides match TRBD2. The CDR3 extends over 14 amino acids. Germline assignment: CDR1 SGHNT and CDR2 YENEEA. Here the CDR3 reads CASSRGGRNDMASF. The CDR3 nucleotides are TGTGCCAGCAGCCGGGGGGGGCGCAATGACATGGCGAGCTTC. The full variable domain, rest sourced from reference TRBV11-3 and TRBJ2-7, is EAGVVQSPRYKIIEKKQPVAFWCNPISGHNTLYWYLQNLGQGPELLIRYENEEAVDDSQLPKDRFSAERLKGVDSTLKIQPAELGDSAVYLCASSRGGRNDMASFGPGTRLTVT.

This clonotype was found many times. The chain employs TRBV20-1 and TRBJ2-1; 13 bases are shared with TRBD2. This CDR3 has 13 residues. V dropped 6 bases and J dropped 8; count of bases not matched to a gene: 4. Germline lookup yields CDR1 DFQATT and CDR2 SNEGSKA (reference sequence). CDR3 loop: CSARTSGSYEQFF. The CDR3 nucleotides read TGCAGTGCCCGGACTAGCGGGAGTTATGAGCAGTTCTTC.

This clonotype occurred many times. The chain employs TRBV12-3 or TRBV12-4 and TRBJ1-4, with 10 positions matching TRBD1. Losses at the gene ends were 5 bases for V and 0 bases for J; bases not matched to a gene: 9. The CDR3 has 18 residues. This CDR3 reads CASSPGTGALTTNEKLFF. The DNA of the CDR3 is TGTGCCAGCAGTCCCGGGACAGGGGCCTTAACAACTAATGAAAAACTGTTTTTT.